The next 12 T cell receptor beta chains were all read from a single sample in a study of early T cells in non-severe SARS-CoV-2 infection (dated by TCRdb to about 2021). Libraries were made using 5' RACE. The run used a NextSeq 500. TCRdb trimmed public reads at Q25 via fastp, called clones via MiXCR and kept in-frame beta chains. Every CDR3 protein is listed once, alongside the most common genes and DNA of its rows. Counted in this sample were 30,000 or so distinct CDR3 sequences; around 7% of them appeared once. The ten largest clones capture 4% to 4.5% of the sample. Material: whole blood. Receptors originate from an adult who was a healthcare worker with PCR-confirmed SARS-CoV-2 infection or an uninfected control (not recorded which).

In this sample, this clonotype turned up many times. The chain carries TRBV30 and TRBJ2-7; D may correspond to TRBD1 or TRBD2 (6 bases each). Trimming cost V 0 bases and J 7 bases, with 16 bases left between them. The CDR3 has 14 amino acids. Germline V gene sequence: CDR1 GTSNPN, CDR2 SVGIG (reference sequence). CDR3 region: CAWSVVQGGREQYF. CDR3 coding DNA: TGTGCCTGGAGTGTAGTACAGGGAGGAAGGGAGCAGTACTTC.

With respect to this clonotype: A single base separates this from a much larger clone, so it may be a read error. J is TRBJ1-1 and V is TRBV5-1, with D uncertain. Germline values: CDR1 SGHRS, CDR2 YFSETQ. The CDR3 consists of 13 residues. Written as DNA, the CDR3 is TGCGCCGGCAGCTTGTGGACTAACACTGAAGCTTTCTTT. Its protein is CAGSLWTNTEAFF.

This clonotype was observed at least ten times. The chain joins TRBV30 to TRBJ1-4, with D uncertain. The V end was cut by 7 bases, the J end by 3 bases, with 12 bases between. Germline V gene data show CDR1 as GTSNPN and CDR2 as SVGIG (reference sequence). The CDR3 is 13 amino acids. The CDR3 nucleotides are TGTGCCTTGACGACAAGGGCTAATGAAAAACTGTTTTTT. It yields the protein CALTTRANEKLFF. Complete variable domain (other parts from reference TRBV30 and TRBJ1-4): SQTIHQWPATLVQPVGSPLSLECTVEGTSNPNLYWYRQAAGRGLQLLFYSVGIGQISSEVPQNLSASRPQDRQFILSSKKLLLSDSGFYLCALTTRANEKLFFGSGTQLSVL.

A few counts support this clonotype. The V gene is TRBV6-2 or TRBV6-3, the J gene TRBJ2-5; D remains ambiguous. This CDR3 comprises 12 residues. Between the trimmed V and J ends, which lost 6 bases and 5 bases, there was a span of 10 bases. The V gene's germline CDR1 is MNHEY and CDR2 SVGEGT. Here the CDR3 reads CASSARTETQYF. The CDR3, as DNA: TGTGCCAGCAGCGCCAGGACCGAGACCCAGTACTTC.

The V gene is TRBV28, the J gene TRBJ2-7; D gene unclear. V lost 6 bases and J lost 6, with 18 bases in between. This CDR3 is 14 amino acids long. Germline V gene data show CDR1 as MDHEN and CDR2 as SYDVKM. The CDR3, as DNA: TGTGCCAGCAGCCCTATTCGCCCCTCGCGCGAGCAGTACTTC. As protein: CASSPIRPSREQYF. Drawing the rest from reference TRBV28 and TRBJ2-7, the complete variable domain is DVKVTQSSRYLVKRTGEKVFLECVQDMDHENMFWYRQDPGLGLRLIYFSYDVKMKEKGDIPEGYSVSREKKERFSLILESASTNQTSMYLCASSPIRPSREQYFGPGTRLTVT.

This chain connects TRBV28 to TRBJ1-4, with 9 bases that match TRBD1. Per the germline V gene, CDR1 is MDHEN and CDR2 is SYDVKM. The CDR3 runs to 19 residues. V gave up 2 bases and J gave up 5 bases; unmatched junction bases: 15. CDR3 sequence reads: CASSLPTRDRVFENEKLFF. The CDR3 bases are TGTGCCAGCAGTTTACCCACCCGGGACAGGGTTTTTGAAAATGAAAAACTGTTTTTT.

The chain's CDR3 is CASSPTGNTEAFF. Here the CDR3 DNA reads TGTGCCAGCAGCCCCACGGGGAACACTGAAGCTTTCTTT. The chain links TRBV11-2 to TRBJ1-1, with D unclear. Trimming took 5 bases from V and 1 from J, leaving 8 bases between them. CDR1 and CDR2 (germline): SGHAT, FQNNGV. CDR3 size: 13 residues.

This clonotype was recorded at least ten times. This chain uses TRBV11-2 with TRBJ2-3, with 7 bases fitting TRBD2. V shed 5 bases and J 3 bases; nucleotides not matched to a gene: 8. The length of the CDR3 is 15 residues. Germline lookup yields CDR1 SGHAT and CDR2 FQNNGV. CDR3: CASSPFEGGTDTQYF. The CDR3 DNA follows: TGTGCCAGCAGCCCCTTTGAGGGAGGGACAGATACGCAGTATTTT.

This clonotype has just a few counts. The chain has TRBV20-1 and TRBJ2-1, with no clear D. Germline CDR1 is DFQATT and CDR2 is SNEGSKA (reference sequence). The CDR3 spans 15 residues. Trimming removed 5 bases from V and 0 bases from J, with 14 bases in between. CDR3 sequence: CSAGKGRSSYNEQFF. The CDR3, as DNA: TGCAGTGCTGGAAAAGGAAGGAGCTCCTACAATGAGCAGTTCTTC.

The chain uses TRBV6-1 and TRBJ1-4, with D hard to call. In germline, CDR1 is MNHNS, CDR2 SASEGT. V was clipped by 7 bases and J by 7 bases, with 7 bases between them. This CDR3 has 11 residues. The CDR3 sequence is CASTMGEKLFF. The CDR3 nucleotides are TGTGCCAGCACCATGGGTGAAAAACTGTTTTTT.

This clonotype was counted a few times. DNA of the CDR3: TGTGCCTGGGAGGGGGTCAAGAACACCGGGGAGCTGTTTTTT. Translated, it gives CAWEGVKNTGELFF. The chain combines TRBV30 with TRBJ2-2; a possible D gene is TRBD1 (6 bases). The germline V gene has CDR1 GTSNPN and CDR2 SVGIG (reference sequence). The V end was cut by 5 bases, the J end by 1 base, with 11 bases between. The CDR3 is 14 amino acids.

A few counts support this clonotype. The gene calls are TRBV7-2 and TRBJ2-6; D unresolved. This CDR3 comprises 14 residues. The germline gives CDR1 SGHTA, CDR2 FQGNSA. The V end lost 4 bases, the J end lost 4 bases, and 8 bases lay between the germline ends. DNA of the CDR3: TGTGCCAGCAGCTCCCGAGCAGGGGCCAACGTCCTGACTTTC. It specifies CASSSRAGANVLTF. The full variable domain, in which reference TRBV7-2 and TRBJ2-6 provide the parts outside the CDR3, is GAGVSQSPSNKVTEKGKDVELRCDPISGHTALYWYRQSLGQGLEFLIYFQGNSAPDKSGLPSDRFSAERTGGSVSTLTIQRTQQEDSAVYLCASSSRAGANVLTFGAGSRLTVL.